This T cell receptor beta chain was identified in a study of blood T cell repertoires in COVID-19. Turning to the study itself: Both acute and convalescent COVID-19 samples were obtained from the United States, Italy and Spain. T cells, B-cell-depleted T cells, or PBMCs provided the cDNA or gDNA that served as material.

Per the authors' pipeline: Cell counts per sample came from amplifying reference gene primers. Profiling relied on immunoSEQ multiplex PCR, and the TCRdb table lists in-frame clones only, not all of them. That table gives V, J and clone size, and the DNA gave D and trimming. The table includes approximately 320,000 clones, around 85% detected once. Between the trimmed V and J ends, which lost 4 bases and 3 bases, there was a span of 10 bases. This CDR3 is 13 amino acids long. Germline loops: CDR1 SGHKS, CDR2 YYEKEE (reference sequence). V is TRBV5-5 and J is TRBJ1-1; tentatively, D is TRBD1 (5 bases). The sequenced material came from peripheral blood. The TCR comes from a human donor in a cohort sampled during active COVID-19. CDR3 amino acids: CASSTDRDTEAFF. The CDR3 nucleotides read TGTGCCAGCAGCACCGACAGAGACACTGAAGCTTTCTTT. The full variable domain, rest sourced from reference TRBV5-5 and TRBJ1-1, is DAGVTQSPTHLIKTRGQQVTLRCSPISGHKSVSWYQQVLGQGPQFIFQYYEKEERGRGNFPDRFSARQFPNYSSELNVNALLLGDSALYLCASSTDRDTEAFFGQGTRLTVV.